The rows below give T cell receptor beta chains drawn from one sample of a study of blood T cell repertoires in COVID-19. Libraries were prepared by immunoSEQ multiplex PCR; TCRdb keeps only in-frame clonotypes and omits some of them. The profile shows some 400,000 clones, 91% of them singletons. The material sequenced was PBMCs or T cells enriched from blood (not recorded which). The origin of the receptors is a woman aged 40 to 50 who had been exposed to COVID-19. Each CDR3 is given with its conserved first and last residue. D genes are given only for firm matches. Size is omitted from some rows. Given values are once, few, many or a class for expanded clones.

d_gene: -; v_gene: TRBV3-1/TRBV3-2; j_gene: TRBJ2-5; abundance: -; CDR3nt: TGTGCCAGCAGCGAAGGACCACTACAAGAGACCCAGTACTTC; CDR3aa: CASSEGPLQETQYF
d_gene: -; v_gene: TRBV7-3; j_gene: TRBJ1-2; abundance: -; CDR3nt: TGTGCCAGCAGCACCCCGGCGGGGGGGAGGAACTATGGCTACACCTTC; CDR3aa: CASSTPAGGRNYGYTF
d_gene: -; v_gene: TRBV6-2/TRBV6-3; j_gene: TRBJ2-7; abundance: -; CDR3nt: TGTGCCAGCAGTTCGGCCGGGACAAAATACGAGCAGTACTTC; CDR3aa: CASSSAGTKYEQYF
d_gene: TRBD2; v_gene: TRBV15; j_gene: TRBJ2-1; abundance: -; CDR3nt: TGTGCCACCAGCAGACTTCAGGCGGCTAGCGGGACAAACAATGAGCAGTTCTTC; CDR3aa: CATSRLQAASGTNNEQFF
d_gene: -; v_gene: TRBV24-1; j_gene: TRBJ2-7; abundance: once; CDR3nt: TGTGCCACCAGTGATCCCCCCCGGGGAGAGCAGTACTTC; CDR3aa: CATSDPPRGEQYF
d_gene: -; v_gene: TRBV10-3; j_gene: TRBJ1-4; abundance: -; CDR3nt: TGTGCCATCAGTGAACAGGCGAATGAAAAACTGTTTTTT; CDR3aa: CAISEQANEKLFF
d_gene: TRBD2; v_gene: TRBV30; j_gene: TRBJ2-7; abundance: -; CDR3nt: TGTGCCTGGGGACGGTGGGGGGGACAGTACTTC; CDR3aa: CAWGRWGGQYF
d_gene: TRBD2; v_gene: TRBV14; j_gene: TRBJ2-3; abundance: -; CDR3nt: TGTGCCAGCAGCCAAGCGGGGGGGAGAACGCAGTATTTT; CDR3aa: CASSQAGGRTQYF
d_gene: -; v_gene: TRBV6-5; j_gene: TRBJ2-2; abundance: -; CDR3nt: TGTGCCAGCAGTTACTCGACAGTTCTCACCGGGGAGCTGTTTTTT; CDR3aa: CASSYSTVLTGELFF
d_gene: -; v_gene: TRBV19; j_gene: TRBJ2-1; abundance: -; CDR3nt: TGTGCCAGTACCCGTCCAGGCCCTTACAATGAGCAGTTCTTC; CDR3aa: CASTRPGPYNEQFF
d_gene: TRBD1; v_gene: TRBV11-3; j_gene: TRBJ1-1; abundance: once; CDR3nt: TGTGCCAGCATCTTGACAGGGGGCCGCACTGAAGCTTTCTTT; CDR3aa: CASILTGGRTEAFF
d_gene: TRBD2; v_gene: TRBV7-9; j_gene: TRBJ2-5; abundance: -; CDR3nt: TGTGCCAGCAGCTTAGGGGGACTAGCGGGGGACGGTGAGACCCAGTACTTC; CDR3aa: CASSLGGLAGDGETQYF
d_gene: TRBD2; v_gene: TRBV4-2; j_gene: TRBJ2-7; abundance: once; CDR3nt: TGTGCCAGCAGCCAATCACTAGCGACACCCTACGAGCAGTACTTC; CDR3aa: CASSQSLATPYEQYF
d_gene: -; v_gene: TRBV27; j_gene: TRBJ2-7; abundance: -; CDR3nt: TGTGCCAGCAGGGCGTATTCAGGGGCTTACGAGTACTTC; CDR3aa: CASRAYSGAYEYF
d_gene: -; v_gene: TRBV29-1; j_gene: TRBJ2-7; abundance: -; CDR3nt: TGCAGCGTTGAAGCTCCCTCCTACGAGCAGTACTTC; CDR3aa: CSVEAPSYEQYF
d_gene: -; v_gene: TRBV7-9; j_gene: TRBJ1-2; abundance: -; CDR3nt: TGTGCCAGCAGCTTAACAGGGACCCCTGTGCATGGCTACACCTTC; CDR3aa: CASSLTGTPVHGYTF
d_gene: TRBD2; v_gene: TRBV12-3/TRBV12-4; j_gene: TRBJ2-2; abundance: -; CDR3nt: TGTGCCAGCCTGAGGGAGGGCCACAATCTGTTTTTT; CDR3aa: CASLREGHNLFF
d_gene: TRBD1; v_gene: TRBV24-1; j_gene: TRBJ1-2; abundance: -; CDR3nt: TGTGCCACCAGTGAGGCGGGACAGGGGGCGCTTGGCTACACCTTC; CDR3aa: CATSEAGQGALGYTF
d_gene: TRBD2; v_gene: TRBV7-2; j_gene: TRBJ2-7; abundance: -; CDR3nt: TGTGCCAGCAGCTACAAAAGCGGGAGAGAACGACACGAGCAGTACTTC; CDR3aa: CASSYKSGRERHEQYF
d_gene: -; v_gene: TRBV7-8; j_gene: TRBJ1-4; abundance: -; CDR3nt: TGTGCCAGCAGCCCCCCCCGGGGGGTAGGGAGCAATGAAAAACTGTTTTTT; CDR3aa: CASSPPRGVGSNEKLFF
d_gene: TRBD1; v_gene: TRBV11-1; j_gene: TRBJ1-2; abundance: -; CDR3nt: TGTGCCAGCAGCGGCCTCGGGTGGACAGGGCTCGGCTACACCTTC; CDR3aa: CASSGLGWTGLGYTF
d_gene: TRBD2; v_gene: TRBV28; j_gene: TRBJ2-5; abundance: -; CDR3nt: TGTGCCAGCAGTTTAGCGGGAGGGCCACGAGGGACCCAGTACTTC; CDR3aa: CASSLAGGPRGTQYF
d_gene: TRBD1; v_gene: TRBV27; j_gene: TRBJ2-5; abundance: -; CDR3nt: TGTGCCAGCAGCCCGGGGACAGCCCGAGAGACCCAGTACTTC; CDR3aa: CASSPGTARETQYF
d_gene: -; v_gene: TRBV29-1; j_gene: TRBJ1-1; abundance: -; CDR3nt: TGCAGCGCCAGGGTATCAGGGGTACGGACTGAAGCTTTCTTT; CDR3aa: CSARVSGVRTEAFF
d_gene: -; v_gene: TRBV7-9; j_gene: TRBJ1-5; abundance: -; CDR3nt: TGTGCCAGCAGCTTCGGCAGGGTCGAGCGCAATCAGCCCCAGCATTTT; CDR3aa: CASSFGRVERNQPQHF
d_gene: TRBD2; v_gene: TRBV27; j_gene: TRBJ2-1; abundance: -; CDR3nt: TGTGCCAGCAGTTTTCTCACCCTGACTAGCGGGAGGGCTTTTTACGAATACAATGAGCAGTTCTTC; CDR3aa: CASSFLTLTSGRAFYEYNEQFF
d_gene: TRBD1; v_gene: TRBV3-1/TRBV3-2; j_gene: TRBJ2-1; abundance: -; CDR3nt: TGTGCCAGCAGCCCCGGACAGGGGTACAATGAGCAGTTCTTC; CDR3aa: CASSPGQGYNEQFF
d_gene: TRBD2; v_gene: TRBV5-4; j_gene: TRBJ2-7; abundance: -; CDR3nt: TGTGCCAGCAGCTGGGGACTAGCGGTATCCTACGAGCAGTACTTC; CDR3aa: CASSWGLAVSYEQYF
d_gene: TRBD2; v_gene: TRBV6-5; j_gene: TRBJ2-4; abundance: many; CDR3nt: TGTGCCAGCAGTTCGCAGACTAGCGGGAGGGGCAACATTCAGTACTTC; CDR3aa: CASSSQTSGRGNIQYF
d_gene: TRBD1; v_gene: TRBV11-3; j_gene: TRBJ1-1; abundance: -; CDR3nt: TGTGCCAGCAGCTTAGGGGGACAGGGGGTATGGAACACTGAAGCTTTCTTT; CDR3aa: CASSLGGQGVWNTEAFF
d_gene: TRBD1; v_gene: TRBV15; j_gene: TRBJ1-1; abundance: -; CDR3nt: TGTGCCACCAGCAGAGACAGGGGGGACACTGAAGCTTTCTTT; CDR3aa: CATSRDRGDTEAFF
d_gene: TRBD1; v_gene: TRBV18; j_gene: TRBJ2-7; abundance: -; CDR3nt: TGTGCCAGCTCACACTCCGGGACAGGGGGCGAGCAGTACTTC; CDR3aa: CASSHSGTGGEQYF
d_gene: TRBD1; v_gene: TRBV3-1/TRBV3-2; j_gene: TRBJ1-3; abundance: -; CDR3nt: TGTGCCAGCAGCCGGGCCAGGGACAGGGGAAGATCTGGAAACACCATATATTTT; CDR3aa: CASSRARDRGRSGNTIYF
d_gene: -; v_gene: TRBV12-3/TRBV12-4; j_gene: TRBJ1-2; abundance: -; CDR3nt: TGTGCCAGCAGTTTGTCAGGGTCCTATGGCTACACCTTC; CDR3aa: CASSLSGSYGYTF
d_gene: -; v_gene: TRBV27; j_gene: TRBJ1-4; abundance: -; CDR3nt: TGTGCCAGCAGTTATAGGGGACAAACTAATGAAAAACTGTTTTTT; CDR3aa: CASSYRGQTNEKLFF
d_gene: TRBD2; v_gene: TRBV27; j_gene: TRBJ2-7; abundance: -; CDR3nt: TGTGCCAGCAGTCCAAAAGCGGGAGGGCGAGTCTACGAGCAGTACTTC; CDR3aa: CASSPKAGGRVYEQYF
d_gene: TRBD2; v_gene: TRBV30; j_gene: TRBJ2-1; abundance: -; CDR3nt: TGTGCCTGGAGTGTCGGTCCTAGCGGGGCCAATGAGCAGTTCTTC; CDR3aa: CAWSVGPSGANEQFF
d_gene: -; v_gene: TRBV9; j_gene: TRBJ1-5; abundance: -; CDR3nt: TGTGCCAGCAGCGTAGGAGGGAGCAATCAGCCCCAGCATTTT; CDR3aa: CASSVGGSNQPQHF
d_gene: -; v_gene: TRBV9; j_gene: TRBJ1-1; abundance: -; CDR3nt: TGTGCCAGCAGCCCTAGGGCCGGGATCACTGAAGCTTTCTTT; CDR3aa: CASSPRAGITEAFF
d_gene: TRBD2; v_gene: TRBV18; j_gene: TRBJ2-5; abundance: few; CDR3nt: TGTGCCAGCTCACCACGCTCTAGCGGATTCTTCCAAGAGACCCAGTACTTC; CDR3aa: CASSPRSSGFFQETQYF
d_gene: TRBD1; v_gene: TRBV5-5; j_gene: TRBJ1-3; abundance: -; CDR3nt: TGTGCCAGCAGCTTGGGGACAGGGAGGGACACCATATATTTT; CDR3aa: CASSLGTGRDTIYF